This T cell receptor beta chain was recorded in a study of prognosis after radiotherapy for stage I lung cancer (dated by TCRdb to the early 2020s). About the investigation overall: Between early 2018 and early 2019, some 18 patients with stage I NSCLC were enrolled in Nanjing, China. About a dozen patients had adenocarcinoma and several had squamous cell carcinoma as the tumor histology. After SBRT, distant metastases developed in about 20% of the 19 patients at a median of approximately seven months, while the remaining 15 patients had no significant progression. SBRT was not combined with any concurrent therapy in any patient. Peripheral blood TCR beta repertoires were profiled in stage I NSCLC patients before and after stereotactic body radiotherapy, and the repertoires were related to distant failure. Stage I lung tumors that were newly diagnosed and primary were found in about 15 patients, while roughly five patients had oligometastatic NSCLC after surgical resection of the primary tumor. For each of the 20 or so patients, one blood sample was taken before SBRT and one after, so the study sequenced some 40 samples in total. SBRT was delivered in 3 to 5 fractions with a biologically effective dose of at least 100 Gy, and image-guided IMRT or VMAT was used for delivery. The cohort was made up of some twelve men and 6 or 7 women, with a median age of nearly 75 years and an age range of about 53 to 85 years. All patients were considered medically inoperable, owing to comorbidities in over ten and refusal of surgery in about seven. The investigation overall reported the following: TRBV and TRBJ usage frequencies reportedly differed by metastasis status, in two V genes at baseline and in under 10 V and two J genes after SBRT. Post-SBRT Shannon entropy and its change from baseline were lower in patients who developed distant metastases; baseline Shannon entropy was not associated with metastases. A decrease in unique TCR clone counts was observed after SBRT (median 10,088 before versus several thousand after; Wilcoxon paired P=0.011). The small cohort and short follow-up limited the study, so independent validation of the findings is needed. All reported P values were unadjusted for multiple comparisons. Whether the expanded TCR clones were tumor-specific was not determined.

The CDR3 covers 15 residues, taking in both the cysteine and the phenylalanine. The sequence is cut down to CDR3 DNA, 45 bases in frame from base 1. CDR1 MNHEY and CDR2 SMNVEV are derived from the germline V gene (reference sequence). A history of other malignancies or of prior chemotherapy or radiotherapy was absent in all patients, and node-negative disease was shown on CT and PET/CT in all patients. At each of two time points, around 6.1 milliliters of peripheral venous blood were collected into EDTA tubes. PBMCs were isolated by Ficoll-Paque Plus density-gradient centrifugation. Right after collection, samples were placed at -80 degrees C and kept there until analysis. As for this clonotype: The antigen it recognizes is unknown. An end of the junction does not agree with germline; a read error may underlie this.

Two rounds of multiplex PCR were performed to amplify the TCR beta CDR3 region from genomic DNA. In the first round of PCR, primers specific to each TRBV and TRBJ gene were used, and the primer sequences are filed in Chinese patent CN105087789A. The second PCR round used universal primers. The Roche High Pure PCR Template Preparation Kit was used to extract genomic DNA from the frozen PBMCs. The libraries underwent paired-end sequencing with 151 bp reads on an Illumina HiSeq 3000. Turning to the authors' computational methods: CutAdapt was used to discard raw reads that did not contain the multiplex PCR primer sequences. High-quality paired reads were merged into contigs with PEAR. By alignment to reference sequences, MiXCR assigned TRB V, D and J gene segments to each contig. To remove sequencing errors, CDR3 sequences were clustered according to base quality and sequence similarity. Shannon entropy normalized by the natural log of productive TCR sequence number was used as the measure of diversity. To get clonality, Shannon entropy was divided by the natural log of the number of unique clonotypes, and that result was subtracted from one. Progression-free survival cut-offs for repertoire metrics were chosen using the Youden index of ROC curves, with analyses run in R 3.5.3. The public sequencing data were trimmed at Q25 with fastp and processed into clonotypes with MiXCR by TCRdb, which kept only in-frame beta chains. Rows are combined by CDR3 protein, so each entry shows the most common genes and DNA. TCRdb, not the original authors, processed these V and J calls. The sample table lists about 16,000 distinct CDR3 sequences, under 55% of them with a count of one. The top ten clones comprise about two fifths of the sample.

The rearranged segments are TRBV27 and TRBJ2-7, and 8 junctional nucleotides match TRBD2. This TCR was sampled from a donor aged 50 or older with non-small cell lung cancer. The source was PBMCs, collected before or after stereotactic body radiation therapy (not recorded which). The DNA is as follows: TGTGCCAGCAGTTTATACGGGGGCCGCCGGGGGGGGCAGTGCTTC. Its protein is CASSLYGGRRGGQCF.